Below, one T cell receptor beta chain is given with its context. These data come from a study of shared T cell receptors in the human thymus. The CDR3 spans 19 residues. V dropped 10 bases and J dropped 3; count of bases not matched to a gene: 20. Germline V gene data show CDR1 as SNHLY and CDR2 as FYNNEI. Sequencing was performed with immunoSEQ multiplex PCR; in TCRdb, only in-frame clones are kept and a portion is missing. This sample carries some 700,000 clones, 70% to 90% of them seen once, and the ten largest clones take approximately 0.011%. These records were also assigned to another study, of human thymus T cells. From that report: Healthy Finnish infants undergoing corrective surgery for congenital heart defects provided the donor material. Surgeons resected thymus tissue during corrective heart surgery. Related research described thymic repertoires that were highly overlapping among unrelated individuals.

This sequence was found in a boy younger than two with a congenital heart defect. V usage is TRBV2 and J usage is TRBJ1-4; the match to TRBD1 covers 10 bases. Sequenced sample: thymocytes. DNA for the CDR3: TGTGCCACCTCCGACCAGGGACAGGGGAGTATGGGTCCTAATGAAAAACTGTTTTTT. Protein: CATSDQGQGSMGPNEKLFF.